Below, one T cell receptor (beta chain) is given with its context. This sample is drawn from a study of blood T cell repertoires in COVID-19. Germline CDR1 and CDR2: ENHRY and SYGVKD. The CDR3 is 16 residues long. The V and J ends lost 6 bases and 2 bases, in that order; junction bases with no gene match: 13. The method was immunoSEQ multiplex PCR; TCRdb's version includes in-frame clones alone and lacks a portion of them. This sample has approximately 70,000 clones, with about 90% found just once. Sequenced input: peripheral blood. This sequence was found in an elderly woman with active COVID-19. The rearrangement links TRBV10-3 to TRBJ2-7, with 7 bases lining up with TRBD2. Written as DNA, the CDR3 is TGTGCCATCAGGGGGGGGTCTAGCGGAAAGACCTACGAGCAGTACTTC. It encodes CAIRGGSSGKTYEQYF.